This TCR beta chain was sequenced in a study of T cell responses to AZD1222 COVID-19 vaccine. Study as a whole: Pooling of second doses given at about 4 or about 12 weeks was done.

The CDR3 covers 12 residues. Trimming shortened V by 5 bases and J by 0 bases, and 6 bases separated the two germline ends. Germline CDR1 SQVTM, CDR2 ANQGSEA. Study-level findings and limits: Spike as a whole was targeted by vaccine-associated CD4 TCRs, dominant at 160-218 and 743-854. Receipt of two AZD1222 doses was followed by a rise in Spike-specific TCR breadth and depth. Clonal diversity may have been underestimated in mostly white British donors.

Produced via immunoSEQ multiplex PCR; TCRdb's table is partial and in-frame only. This table has roughly 130,000 clones, roughly 87% appearing once. On this clone itself: The antigen remains undetermined.

V usage is TRBV29-1 and J usage is TRBJ2-3; D unresolved. The sample consisted of peripheral blood, taken on day 0 of AZD1222 vaccination. This clonotype was sampled from an adult in good health. CDR3: CSVSLSTDTQYF. The CDR3 bases are TGCAGCGTTAGCCTTAGCACAGATACGCAGTATTTT.